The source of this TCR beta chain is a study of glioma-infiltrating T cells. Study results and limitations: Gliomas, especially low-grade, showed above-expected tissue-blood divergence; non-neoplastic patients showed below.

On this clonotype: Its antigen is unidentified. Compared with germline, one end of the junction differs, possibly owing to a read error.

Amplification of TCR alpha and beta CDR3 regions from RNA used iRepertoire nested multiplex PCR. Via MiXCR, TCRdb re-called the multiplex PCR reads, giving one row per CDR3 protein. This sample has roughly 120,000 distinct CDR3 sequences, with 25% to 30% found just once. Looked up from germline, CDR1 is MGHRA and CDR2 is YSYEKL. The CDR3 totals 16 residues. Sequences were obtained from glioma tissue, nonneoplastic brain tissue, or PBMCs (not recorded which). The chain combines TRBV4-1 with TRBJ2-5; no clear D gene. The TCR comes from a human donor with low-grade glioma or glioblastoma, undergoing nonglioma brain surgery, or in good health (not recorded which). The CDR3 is CASSQDLQRLQGTQYF. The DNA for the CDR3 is TGCGCCAGCAGCCAAGATCTTCAGAGGCTACAAGGGACCCAGTACTTC.